This entry features one TCR beta chain sequence. Its cognate antigen is unknown. cDNA libraries for TRB were generated by 5' RACE incorporating UMI labels. TCRdb reprocessed the 5' RACE reads, keeping one entry per CDR3 protein, no DNA. This sample's clone table lists 65,000 to 85,000 distinct CDR3 sequences. The CDR3 runs to 12 residues. Germline V gives CDR1 DFQATT, CDR2 SNEGSKA (reference sequence). These data belong to a study of CXCR3-negative and CXCR3-positive naive CD8 T cells. The overall study: The libraries yielded around 140 million TRB reads, about 1.5 +/- 0.3 million each.

Whole-study results and caveats: More hydrophobic TRB CDR3s occurred in CXCR3-positive than in CXCR3-negative naive cells. No difference in surface CD5 was seen between naive subsets, and TCR strength was inferred from TRB CDR3 properties.

This TCR came from a human donor in good health. Some clones in this sample may be carry-over from other donors' samples. J is TRBJ2-1 and V is TRBV20-1; without DNA, the TCRdb call of TRBD1 cannot be checked. The sample was naive CXCR3- CD8+ T cells from blood. The subset denotes: CD45RO-CCR7+CD27+CD95- naive CD8+ T cells lacking CXCR3 (TNR3-). CDR3 sequence reads: CSATTGGGEQFF.